This T cell receptor beta chain derives from a study of shared clonotypes between healthy human individuals. Study-wide context: For every donor, three CD4 naive, three CD4 memory, two CD8 naive and one CD8 memory plates were used.

General study findings and limits: Against clonotypes common to all four donors, non-shared ones had lower generation probabilities. What naive subsets generally showed was a larger estimated richness than memory subsets showed.

The data were produced by immunoSEQ multiplex PCR, yet TCRdb's version contains in-frame clones alone and is incomplete. The top ten hold about 0.42% of the sample, which has approximately 1.5 million clones, 95% to 99% seen once. The germline V gene encodes CDR1 SGHTA and CDR2 FQGNSA. Trimming removed 1 base at V and 9 bases at J, with 4 bases between. The CDR3 extends over 11 amino acids. With respect to this clone: Its antigen is unidentified.

The CD4+ fraction was divided into a CD45RA+ naive subset and a CD45RA-negative memory subset. This receptor was taken from a man aged 25-40 years in good health. V is TRBV7-2 and J is TRBJ1-3; no clear D gene. The sample was naive CD4+ T cells sorted from blood. The subset: CD45RA+ positively selected. The CDR3 nucleotides read TGTGCCAGCAGCTTAGGTCGCACCATATATTTT. This encodes CASSLGRTIYF.